These T cell receptor beta chains were read from a single sample in a study of cytomegalovirus exposure and HLA in healthy donors. Generated by immunoSEQ multiplex PCR, the TCRdb table keeps only in-frame clones and is missing some. The table has around 54,000 clones, around three quarters seen once. The sample taken for sequencing was PBMCs. The receptors derive from a young man in good health and CMV-seropositive. CDR3s include the opening cysteine and the closing phenylalanine or tryptophan. The order of the fields is D gene, J gene, V gene, clone size, CDR3 protein, CDR3 DNA. D genes are given only for firm matches. A row's size may be missing; if present it is once, few, many or a size class.

D: TRBD1
J: TRBJ1-5
V: TRBV29-1
size: few
CDR3: CSVELGTGGNQPQHF
DNA: TGCAGCGTTGAACTCGGGACAGGGGGCAATCAGCCCCAGCATTTT

D: TRBD1
J: TRBJ1-1
V: TRBV10-1
size: -
CDR3: CASRMGQSSEAFF
DNA: TGCGCCAGCAGGATGGGACAGTCGAGTGAAGCTTTCTTT

D: TRBD2
J: TRBJ2-1
V: TRBV6-1
size: few
CDR3: CASSGSIAGGSYNEQFF
DNA: TGTGCCAGCAGTGGCTCAATAGCGGGGGGTTCCTACAATGAGCAGTTCTTC

D: -
J: TRBJ1-2
V: TRBV19
size: -
CDR3: CASSIPGFISYYGYTF
DNA: TGTGCCAGTAGTATACCGGGGTTCATTTCGTACTATGGCTACACCTTC

D: -
J: TRBJ1-5
V: TRBV28
size: -
CDR3: CASSPGLHNQPQHF
DNA: TGTGCCAGCAGTCCTGGACTGCACAATCAGCCCCAGCATTTT

D: -
J: TRBJ1-2
V: TRBV5-1
size: few
CDR3: CASSFPGDYGYTF
DNA: TGCGCCAGCAGCTTTCCCGGGGACTATGGCTACACCTTC

D: -
J: TRBJ2-1
V: TRBV27
size: -
CDR3: CASSLGLGESSYNEQFF
DNA: TGTGCCAGCAGTTTGGGGCTGGGTGAGAGCTCCTACAATGAGCAGTTCTTC

D: TRBD1
J: TRBJ2-7
V: TRBV27
size: -
CDR3: CASSNTGGGLSYEQYF
DNA: TGTGCCAGCAGCAATACAGGGGGCGGACTATCCTACGAGCAGTACTTC

D: TRBD1
J: TRBJ2-7
V: TRBV6-5
size: few
CDR3: CAGGTGYYEQYF
DNA: TGTGCCGGCGGGACAGGGTACTACGAGCAGTACTTC

D: -
J: TRBJ1-6
V: TRBV21-1
size: -
CDR3: CASTRIKGTGGTPLHF
DNA: TGTGCCAGCACGAGAATTAAGGGGACAGGGGGTACACCCCTCCACTTT

D: TRBD1
J: TRBJ1-1
V: TRBV4-1
size: -
CDR3: CASSAGGSNTEAFF
DNA: TGCGCCAGCAGCGCAGGGGGATCGAACACTGAAGCTTTCTTT

D: -
J: TRBJ2-7
V: TRBV7-9
size: -
CDR3: CASSLERGTYEQYF
DNA: TGTGCCAGCAGCTTAGAACGGGGAACCTACGAGCAGTACTTC

D: -
J: TRBJ1-2
V: TRBV9
size: -
CDR3: CASSAGTPGGYTF
DNA: TGTGCCAGCAGCGCGGGGACTCCGGGAGGCTACACCTTC

D: -
J: TRBJ2-5
V: TRBV10-3
size: -
CDR3: CAISILGETQYF
DNA: TGTGCCATCAGCATACTAGGCGAGACCCAGTACTTC

D: TRBD2
J: TRBJ2-3
V: TRBV11-1
size: -
CDR3: CASSRKLGDYPDTQYF
DNA: TGTGCCAGCAGCCGTAAACTAGGGGACTACCCAGATACGCAGTATTTT

D: TRBD2
J: TRBJ2-1
V: TRBV7-7
size: -
CDR3: CASSLVAGAGNEQFF
DNA: TGTGCCAGCAGCTTAGTAGCGGGGGCCGGGAATGAGCAGTTCTTC

D: -
J: TRBJ2-7
V: TRBV19
size: -
CDR3: CASSTGAVGYEQYF
DNA: TGTGCCAGTAGTACAGGGGCGGTAGGATACGAGCAGTACTTC

D: TRBD1
J: TRBJ1-5
V: TRBV10-3
size: -
CDR3: CAISESMGQISTQPQHF
DNA: TGTGCCATCAGTGAGTCTATGGGACAGATATCCACCCAGCCCCAGCATTTT

D: TRBD1
J: TRBJ2-7
V: TRBV18
size: -
CDR3: CASSQPDRGFSYEQYF
DNA: TGTGCCAGCTCACAGCCTGACAGGGGCTTCTCCTACGAGCAGTACTTC

D: TRBD1
J: TRBJ2-7
V: TRBV5-1
size: -
CDR3: CASAGQGGFYEQYF
DNA: TGCGCCAGCGCAGGACAGGGGGGCTTCTACGAGCAGTACTTC

D: TRBD1
J: TRBJ1-3
V: TRBV7-9
size: -
CDR3: CASSRSTGGFAGNTIYF
DNA: TGTGCCAGCAGCCGCTCGACAGGGGGCTTCGCTGGAAACACCATATATTTT

D: -
J: TRBJ1-5
V: TRBV2
size: -
CDR3: CASISNWGGNQPQHF
DNA: TGTGCCAGCATTTCAAACTGGGGAGGGAATCAGCCCCAGCATTTT

D: -
J: TRBJ1-5
V: TRBV4-2
size: once
CDR3: CASSQDIDQPQHF
DNA: TGTGCCAGCAGCCAAGACATAGATCAGCCCCAGCATTTT

D: TRBD1
J: TRBJ1-2
V: TRBV18
size: -
CDR3: CASSPLTGEGGYTF
DNA: TGTGCCAGCTCACCCCTGACAGGGGAAGGTGGCTACACCTTC

D: -
J: TRBJ1-4
V: TRBV11-2
size: -
CDR3: CASSTTIDRINEKLFF
DNA: TGTGCCAGCAGCACTACTATCGACAGGATTAATGAAAAACTGTTTTTT

D: -
J: TRBJ1-1
V: TRBV6-6
size: -
CDR3: CASSLSTGANTEAFF
DNA: TGTGCCAGCAGCCTATCGACAGGTGCGAACACTGAAGCTTTCTTT

D: -
J: TRBJ2-3
V: TRBV6-1
size: -
CDR3: CASTGHTDTQYF
DNA: TGTGCCAGCACTGGCCACACAGATACGCAGTATTTT

D: TRBD1
J: TRBJ1-4
V: TRBV5-1
size: once
CDR3: CASRTQGLNEKLFF
DNA: TGCGCCAGCCGAACACAGGGGCTTAATGAAAAACTGTTTTTT

D: -
J: TRBJ1-2
V: TRBV4-1
size: -
CDR3: CASSHGLGDYGYTF
DNA: TGCGCCAGCAGCCATGGACTGGGCGACTATGGCTACACCTTC

D: TRBD1
J: TRBJ1-6
V: TRBV19
size: once
CDR3: CASSTTTGGAPLSPLHF
DNA: TGTGCCAGTAGTACTACGACAGGGGGCGCCCCCCTTTCACCCCTCCACTTT

D: -
J: TRBJ1-6
V: TRBV7-9
size: -
CDR3: CASSLDMGGGSYNSPLHF
DNA: TGTGCCAGCAGCTTAGACATGGGTGGAGGCTCCTATAATTCACCCCTCCACTTT

D: -
J: TRBJ2-7
V: TRBV11-2
size: -
CDR3: CASSLALRTLYEQYF
DNA: TGTGCCAGCAGCTTGGCCCTCAGGACACTTTACGAGCAGTACTTC

D: -
J: TRBJ2-1
V: TRBV10-3
size: -
CDR3: CAITSRGGSNEQFF
DNA: TGTGCCATCACGAGTAGGGGGGGCTCGAATGAGCAGTTCTTC

D: TRBD1
J: TRBJ2-6
V: TRBV6-4
size: -
CDR3: CASSVNLRQGSGGANVLTF
DNA: TGTGCCAGCTCAGTGAACTTGAGACAGGGGTCGGGAGGGGCCAACGTCCTGACTTTC

D: -
J: TRBJ1-5
V: TRBV9
size: -
CDR3: CASSVDQGTDQPQHF
DNA: TGTGCCAGCAGCGTAGATCAGGGGACGGATCAGCCCCAGCATTTT

D: TRBD2
J: TRBJ2-2
V: TRBV9
size: -
CDR3: CASSASGGSTGELFF
DNA: TGTGCCAGCAGCGCTAGCGGGGGGAGCACCGGGGAGCTGTTTTTT

D: -
J: TRBJ1-1
V: TRBV25-1
size: -
CDR3: CASSEGQANTEAFF
DNA: TGTGCCAGCAGTGAAGGACAAGCGAACACTGAAGCTTTCTTT

D: -
J: TRBJ1-5
V: TRBV5-6
size: few
CDR3: CASSLTGNQPQHF
DNA: TGTGCCAGCAGCCTGACAGGCAATCAGCCCCAGCATTTT

D: TRBD2
J: TRBJ2-1
V: TRBV4-1
size: -
CDR3: CASSLGRTSGIYNEQFF
DNA: TGCGCCAGCAGCCTCGGCCGAACTAGCGGGATATACAATGAGCAGTTCTTC

D: TRBD1
J: TRBJ1-2
V: TRBV18
size: -
CDR3: CASSPGTAYGYTF
DNA: TGTGCCAGCTCACCGGGGACAGCCTATGGCTACACCTTC

D: -
J: TRBJ2-5
V: TRBV5-1
size: -
CDR3: CASRLGGETQYF
DNA: TGCGCCAGCAGGTTAGGAGGGGAGACCCAGTACTTC

D: -
J: TRBJ1-1
V: TRBV19
size: -
CDR3: CASSGAAGNTEAFF
DNA: TGTGCCAGTAGTGGGGCAGCGGGAAACACTGAAGCTTTCTTT

D: -
J: TRBJ2-1
V: TRBV11-1
size: -
CDR3: CASSLGPVLSSYNEQFF
DNA: TGTGCCAGCAGCTTAGGTCCCGTGCTGAGCTCCTACAATGAGCAGTTCTTC

D: -
J: TRBJ1-5
V: TRBV5-6
size: -
CDR3: CASSLVGSGTSQPQHF
DNA: TGTGCCAGCAGCTTGGTAGGCTCAGGGACAAGTCAGCCCCAGCATTTT

D: -
J: TRBJ2-1
V: TRBV2
size: once
CDR3: CASSARLVLNEQFF
DNA: TGTGCCAGCAGCGCGAGACTAGTCCTAAATGAGCAGTTCTTC

D: TRBD1
J: TRBJ2-7
V: TRBV5-1
size: -
CDR3: CASRKDRGLSYEQYF
DNA: TGCGCCAGCAGAAAGGACAGGGGACTCTCCTACGAGCAGTACTTC

D: -
J: TRBJ1-5
V: TRBV13
size: -
CDR3: CASSLGRGDRPQHF
DNA: TGTGCCAGCAGCTTGGGGCGGGGGGATCGGCCCCAGCATTTT